The subject of this entry is one T cell receptor (beta chain). The antigen is not known. The data were taken from a study of naive and memory T cell subsets. Study-wide findings and caveats: Diversity fell and Gini index rose from naive through CM, EM, EMRA.

The CDR3 runs 18 residues. Cells stained for CD3, CD4, CD8, CD45RA, CD27 and viability were sorted into four CD45RA/CD27 subsets. Two oligonucleotides, mixed equimolar, formed the beta constant-region primer covering TRBC1 and TRBC2. A single record per CDR3 protein comes from TCRdb applying MiXCR to the UMI-ligation and nested PCR reads. The sample records about 85,000 distinct CDR3 sequences, under 15% being singletons. Material: central memory CD4+ T cells from blood. This receptor was taken from a human donor in good health. This chain connects TRBV21-1 to TRBJ2-5; the D call of TRBD2 is as the table states it, not checked on the DNA. TRBV21-1 is a pseudogene segment. CDR3 bases: TGTGCCAGCAGCAAAGCAGAAAACCGGGACTCCCGGCGGGAGACCCAGTACTTC. Encoded protein: CASSKAENRDSRRETQYF.